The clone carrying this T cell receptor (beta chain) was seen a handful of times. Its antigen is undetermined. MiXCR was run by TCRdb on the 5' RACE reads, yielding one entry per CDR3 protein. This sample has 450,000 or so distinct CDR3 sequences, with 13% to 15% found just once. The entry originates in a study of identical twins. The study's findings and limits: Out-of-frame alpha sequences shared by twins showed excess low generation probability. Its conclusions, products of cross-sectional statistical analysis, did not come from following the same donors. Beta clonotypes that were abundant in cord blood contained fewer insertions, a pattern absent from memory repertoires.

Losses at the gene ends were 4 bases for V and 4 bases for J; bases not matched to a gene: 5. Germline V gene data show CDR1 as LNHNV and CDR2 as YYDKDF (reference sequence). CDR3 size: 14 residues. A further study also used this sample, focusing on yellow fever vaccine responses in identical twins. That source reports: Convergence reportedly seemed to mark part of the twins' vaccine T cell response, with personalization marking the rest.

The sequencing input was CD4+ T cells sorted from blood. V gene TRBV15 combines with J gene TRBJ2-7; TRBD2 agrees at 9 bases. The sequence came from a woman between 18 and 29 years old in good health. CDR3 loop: CATSKASGDYEQYF. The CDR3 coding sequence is TGTGCCACCAGCAAAGCTAGCGGGGATTACGAGCAGTACTTC.